This note documents a single T cell receptor (beta chain) sequence. Its antigen is not known. TCRdb keeps only in-frame clones here, not all; method: immunoSEQ multiplex PCR. The sample includes over a million clones, roughly 95% of them seen just once. This sample was included in a study of shared clonotypes between healthy human individuals. The study's findings and limits: It was the non-shared clonotypes that had lower generation probabilities than clonotypes shared by all four donors. Naive subsets typically showed greater estimated richness than memory subsets.

CDR1 is SGHNT and CDR2 is YENEEA in the germline V gene. The CDR3 contains 17 residues. The clonotype was recovered from a man between 25 and 39 years old in good health. This chain joins TRBV11-3 and TRBJ2-5; weak D call: TRBD2 (6 bases). TRBJ2-7 matches the DNA end more closely, so the J call is doubtful. Sequenced input: naive CD4+ T cells sorted from blood. Stated subset: CD45RA+ positively selected. The CDR3 sequence is CASSLQPGSPGSYEQYF. DNA for the CDR3: TGTGCCAGCAGCTTACAACCCGGGAGCCCCGGATCCTACGAGCAGTACTTC.